A single T cell receptor beta chain is shown here with its context. Its recognized antigen is unknown. No much larger clonotype is one base removed from it; base qualities were not supplied. This specimen belongs to a study of cytomegalovirus exposure and HLA in healthy donors (dated by TCRdb to about 2017). The study in broad terms: In an earlier analysis of around 540 of the donors, less than 350 Gb of sequence data and approximately 120 million unique TCR beta sequences from about 179 million T cells were reported. All discovery cohort repertoires had been generated using a single sequencing platform. Genome-wide SNP genotypes for about three fifths of the 666 donors were used in a later genetic analysis, which treated that subset as a discovery cohort. Donor age, sex, ethnicity and CMV serostatus were compiled alongside the repertoire data. Along with the roughly 610-subject first cohort, a separate validation cohort of over a hundred different subjects was used. In a later analysis, previously published TCR beta repertoires from more than 500 donors were re-analyzed and high-resolution HLA genotyping was added so that TCR occurrence patterns could be studied. Class I and class II HLA loci were covered by the typing at four-digit resolution. Rather than using new phenotypic data, the later analysis identified candidate immune exposures from TCR beta sequences and from how often those sequences occurred across donors. Because of strong linkage in the cohort, roughly five DR-DQ haplotypes were treated as single units for association and clustering. In an earlier analysis of around 540 of the donors, high-throughput TCR beta sequencing was used to judge whether each TCR beta V gene segment behaved as functional or pseudogenic. Among the approximately 430 genotyped donors, around 81% belonged to the genetic ancestry cluster associated with self-reported Caucasian donors. The study was designed to test whether signatures of past pathogen exposure could be identified by cataloging public T cell receptors. The number of typed donors differed by locus: 629-630 for A, B, C, DRB1 and DQB1; approximately 520 for DQA1; approximately 600 for DPA1; and around 490 for DPB1. High-throughput TCR immunosequencing, statistical association of individual TCRs with disease status, and machine learning were combined to predict cytomegalovirus infection status. On average, 235,054 unique TCR beta nucleotide sequences were sequenced per donor among more than 350 genotyped donors of the cohort, with about 17% of those sequences being non-productive. Roughly 300 gigabases of sequencing data and approximately 85 million unique TCR sequences were included in an early release covering several hundred HLA-typed donors. The study profiled the T cell repertoires of under 850 subjects by immunosequencing and related them to cytomegalovirus serostatus.

The library came from the immunoSEQ multiplex PCR assay. For the multiplex PCR, a mixture combining 60 forward primers for TCR Vbeta segments and 13 reverse primers for TCR Jbeta segments was used. A multiplex PCR assay on genomic DNA amplified the CDR3 region of rearranged TCR beta genes. The amplified TCR beta libraries were sequenced on the Illumina HiSeq System as 87-base-pair reads. The study's processing was this. In a later analysis, approximately 74 million unique TCR beta chains were counted across the roughly 700 repertoires, and roughly 11 million of these chains were shared by at least two donors. Raw reads were error-corrected and collapsed into unique sequences with a nearest-neighbor algorithm that merged closely related sequences to remove PCR and sequencing errors. V, D and J gene segments were assigned by aligning CDR3 sequences to IMGT reference sequences. For a sequence to be retained, at least a six-nucleotide match to both a V gene segment and a J gene segment was required. A rearrangement counted as productive if the CDR3 had no stop codons and remained in frame with V and J, and every other rearrangement counted as non-productive. CDR3 was defined according to IMGT convention as the region running from the second conserved V-encoded cysteine to the conserved J-encoded phenylalanine. The earlier analysis of 587 of the donors excluded sequences that lacked an unambiguous match to a single V gene segment. In an earlier analysis of 587 of the donors, V segments were called functional above 56.7% productive rearrangements and were called segregating when the between-donor standard deviation exceeded 5%. A statistical classification framework was built for diagnosing cytomegalovirus status from the catalog of TCR beta chain sequences. V and J gene assignment, in a later analysis, came from comparing TCR nucleotide sequences with IMGT/GENE-DB human TR gene sequences. Using the TCRdist pipeline, a later analysis assigned CDR3 sequences along with most-parsimonious VDJ recombination scenarios. A later analysis defined each TCR beta chain by its CDR3 amino acid sequence plus V-gene family, and excluded reads lacking a unique V-gene family. A later analysis removed several hundred highly shared, low-generation-probability nucleotide sequences to deal with suspected cross-contamination and a sequencing artifact. A later analysis calculated a clonal expansion index for each public chain from normalized within-repertoire ranks of inferred template counts. A later analysis computed generation probabilities with a VDJ recombination model fitted to out-of-frame rearrangements, and checked the results against IGoR. Hypergeometric tests were used in a later analysis to score TCR-TCR, TCR-HLA and TCR-CMV co-occurrence, with a repertoire-size bias correction applied to the TCR pairs. To estimate false discovery rates, a later analysis permuted the HLA or CMV assignments 20 times. A later analysis grouped co-occurring TCRs with DBSCAN, adding TCRdist sequence similarity when clustering within HLA-allele-positive subsets. Repertoires with fewer than 30,000 or more than 120,000 public chains, plus five repertoires with anomalous nucleotide sharing, were excluded from co-occurrence clustering. TCRdb obtained this table from immuneACCESS and retained in-frame rearrangements with V and J assigned. These tables miss some clones; where compared with another copy, unresolved V genes account for less than half of the shortfall, and the remainder is unexplained. The D gene and trimming were derived from the DNA, and the V and J assignments and clone size from that table. Present in this sample are 150,000 to 200,000 clones, roughly four fifths of which were seen just once. Together, the top ten hold roughly 4% of the sample.

Study-level results and caveats: In the study, some 160 TCR beta chains were listed as associated with cytomegalovirus. Some IMGT-functional V segments, including TRBV6-2 and TRBV6-3, could not be told apart with the 87-base-pair reads, so those segments were excluded. A further reported finding was that TCR beta sequences accurately predicted the HLA-A and HLA-B alleles for most subjects in the first cohort. The only immune exposure information available for the cohort was CMV serostatus. According to a later analysis, most CMV-associated TCR beta chains appeared to be HLA-restricted, and the HLA associations seemed to be driven largely by CMV exposure. Broadly in line with IMGT annotations, most TCR beta V segments showed up in productive rearrangements about 90% or about 30% of the time in an earlier analysis of several hundred of the donors. Because HLA typing was unavailable for some donors at each locus, only the typed subset was used in association tests. Presence/absence analyses assumed roughly uniform sequencing depth across donors, an assumption that may not hold. Most TCR sequences were observed very rarely across donors, whereas some public TCRs were present in many individuals. The classifier was reported to diagnose cytomegalovirus status with high specificity and sensitivity in both the original cohort and the validation cohort. According to a later analysis, parvovirus B19, influenza, CMV and Epstein-Barr virus appeared linked to several top co-occurrence clusters. The sequencing pipeline was judged likely to have produced a cluster of highly shared sequence variants as a technical artifact. In a later analysis, TCR association rates were found to vary across HLA loci, with the most associated TCRs seen for DRB1 alleles and the fewest for HLA-C alleles. According to the authors, the approach could potentially be generalized to other disease states and immunological phenotypes. Because counts were too low, some 16 rarely observed V segments, including chromosome 9 orphons, were excluded from the earlier analysis of 587 of the donors. When HLA alleles, especially DR and DQ, strongly co-occurred, attributing TCR associations to individual alleles was difficult. Linkage disequilibrium might explain the correlated functional status among segregating V segments, but an unknown experimental factor could not be ruled out. In a later analysis, HLA-associated TCR beta chains were found to be more clonally expanded and to have lower generation probabilities than equally common non-associated chains. A later genetic analysis reported fewer N-insertions in productive TCRs among donors in an Asian-associated ancestry cluster than the approximately 670-donor mean. Only TCR beta chains were sequenced in this cohort, and the absence of alpha or paired-chain data limited detectable features. In vitro tests confirmed that a few of the cytomegalovirus-associated TCR beta chains recognize cytomegalovirus antigens. At a false discovery rate of 0.05, a later analysis linked under 20,000 TCR beta sequences to specific HLA alleles. An association between a missense DCLRE1C variant and V-gene and J-gene trimming of TCR beta chains was found in a later genetic analysis and replicated in an independent cohort.

The CDR3 starts with the cysteine, ends with the phenylalanine, and has 16 residues. The DNA shown is the 48-base CDR3, in frame from base 1. V gives up 5 bases and J gives up 0 bases, and the segment between their germline ends measures 15 bases. CDR1 and CDR2 are read off the germline V gene (reference sequence) as SGHNT and YYREEE. The cohort comprised 550 to 700 healthy bone marrow donors. At the time of sampling, every cohort member was nominally healthy, though immune exposures that went unrecorded were likely present. The donor tested CMV seropositive, placing the donor among the approximately 290 seropositive members of the cohort. Every donor gave a peripheral blood sample, and the peripheral blood mononuclear cells from that sample were used for TCR beta sequencing. Genomic DNA extraction from the blood cell samples was performed with the Qiagen DNeasy Blood Extraction Kit.

This receptor was obtained from a man aged 50 or older in good health and CMV-seropositive. The sequence joins TRBV5-4 to TRBJ2-1; TRBD2 is a possible D gene, resting on 6 matching bases. The sequencing sample was made of PBMCs. CDR3 sequence: CASSLQLASSYNEQFF. The nucleotide sequence reads as follows: TGTGCCAGCAGTTTACAACTAGCAAGCTCCTACAATGAGCAGTTCTTC.